This is a list of T cell receptor beta chains from one sample in a study of blood T cell repertoires in COVID-19. Using immunoSEQ multiplex PCR, the repertoire was profiled, and TCRdb retains in-frame clones only, with some absent. Of 130,000 or so clones in the sample, around 82% are singletons; the top ten hold over 5%. Source material: peripheral blood. The receptors originated from a man aged 80 or over with active or convalescent COVID-19. Both conserved end residues are part of each CDR3. A D gene is named only where the DNA matches it firmly. Clone size is given for some rows only: seen once, a few or many times, or a class if the clone is expanded.

V: TRBV6-2/TRBV6-3
size: .
D: .
J: TRBJ1-2
CDR3: CASSSPRANYGYTF
DNA: TGTGCCAGCAGTTCTCCGAGGGCCAACTATGGCTACACCTTC

V: TRBV5-1
size: .
D: .
J: TRBJ2-7
CDR3: CASSFGAGEQYF
DNA: TGCGCCAGCAGCTTTGGGGCTGGGGAGCAGTACTTC

V: TRBV25-1
size: .
D: .
J: TRBJ1-2
CDR3: CASSEAPGGPNYGYTF
DNA: TGTGCCAGCAGTGAAGCCCCAGGCGGGCCAAACTATGGCTACACCTTC

V: TRBV12-3/TRBV12-4
size: .
D: .
J: TRBJ2-4
CDR3: CASSLTGWDIQYF
DNA: TGTGCCAGCAGTTTAACAGGGTGGGACATTCAGTACTTC

V: TRBV3-1/TRBV3-2
size: once
D: .
J: TRBJ2-7
CDR3: CASSQPSWIAAEQYF
DNA: TGTGCCAGCAGCCAGCCTAGCTGGATTGCGGCCGAGCAGTACTTC

V: TRBV11-2
size: .
D: TRBD2
J: TRBJ2-7
CDR3: CASSVSGGLNYEQYF
DNA: TGTGCCAGCAGCGTTAGCGGGGGGCTCAACTACGAGCAGTACTTC

V: TRBV10-3
size: .
D: .
J: TRBJ1-2
CDR3: CAISESTGFGYTF
DNA: TGTGCCATCAGTGAGTCAACAGGGTTTGGCTACACCTTC

V: TRBV5-1
size: .
D: .
J: TRBJ2-3
CDR3: CASSLPAGTDTQYF
DNA: TGCGCCAGCAGCTTGCCCGCAGGCACAGATACGCAGTATTTT

V: TRBV24-1
size: few
D: .
J: TRBJ1-6
CDR3: CATSDPGGF
DNA: TGTGCCACCAGTGATCCGGGGGGATTT

V: TRBV19
size: .
D: .
J: TRBJ1-1
CDR3: CASSIVTGNTEAFF
DNA: TGTGCCAGTAGTATAGTTACGGGGAACACTGAAGCTTTCTTT

V: TRBV5-6
size: .
D: .
J: TRBJ1-6
CDR3: CASSLTEGNSPLHF
DNA: TGTGCCAGCAGCTTGACAGAGGGAAATTCACCCCTCCACTTT

V: TRBV27
size: .
D: TRBD1
J: TRBJ1-2
CDR3: CASSQTGANYGYTF
DNA: TGTGCCAGCAGCCAGACAGGGGCTAACTATGGCTACACCTTC

V: TRBV6-2/TRBV6-3
size: many
D: .
J: TRBJ2-5
CDR3: CASSVPGEAETQYF
DNA: TGTGCCAGCAGTGTACCAGGGGAAGCGGAGACCCAGTACTTC

V: TRBV7-3
size: .
D: .
J: TRBJ1-1
CDR3: CASSRQENTEAFF
DNA: TGTGCCAGCAGCAGACAGGAGAACACTGAAGCTTTCTTT

V: TRBV14
size: .
D: TRBD1
J: TRBJ1-2
CDR3: CASSQDRTGRINGYTF
DNA: TGTGCCAGCAGCCAAGATCGGACAGGGAGAATAAATGGCTACACCTTC

V: TRBV2
size: .
D: .
J: TRBJ2-6
CDR3: CACNGGQESGANVLTF
DNA: TGTGCCTGCAACGGGGGGCAAGAGTCCGGGGCCAACGTCCTGACTTTC

V: TRBV2
size: .
D: TRBD1
J: TRBJ2-3
CDR3: CASKQGASDTQYF
DNA: TGTGCCAGCAAACAGGGGGCTTCAGATACGCAGTATTTT

V: TRBV3-1/TRBV3-2
size: once
D: TRBD2
J: TRBJ2-2
CDR3: CASSQDLERGWTGELFF
DNA: TGTGCCAGCAGCCAAGATCTGGAGCGGGGGTGGACCGGGGAGCTGTTTTTT

V: TRBV11-3
size: .
D: .
J: TRBJ2-2
CDR3: CASSLDTLGTGELFF
DNA: TGTGCCAGCAGCTTAGACACCCTAGGAACCGGGGAGCTGTTTTTT

V: TRBV4-3
size: .
D: .
J: TRBJ1-5
CDR3: CASSRVFRVWSNQPQHF
DNA: TGCGCCAGCAGCAGAGTATTCAGGGTTTGGAGCAATCAGCCCCAGCATTTT

V: TRBV4-1
size: .
D: .
J: TRBJ2-3
CDR3: CASSQGYSSTDTQYF
DNA: TGCGCCAGCAGCCAAGGTTATAGCTCCACAGATACGCAGTATTTT

V: TRBV7-3
size: .
D: TRBD2
J: TRBJ2-7
CDR3: CASSARLAPYEQYF
DNA: TGTGCCAGCAGCGCCCGACTAGCCCCTTACGAGCAGTACTTC

V: TRBV6-5
size: .
D: .
J: TRBJ2-7
CDR3: CASSYGQGKVEQYF
DNA: TGTGCCAGCAGTTACGGTCAGGGGAAGGTCGAGCAGTACTTC

V: TRBV11-2
size: .
D: TRBD1
J: TRBJ1-2
CDR3: CASSFSWTGGNYGYTF
DNA: TGTGCCAGCAGCTTTAGCTGGACAGGGGGCAACTATGGCTACACCTTC

V: TRBV5-1
size: .
D: TRBD1
J: TRBJ2-5
CDR3: CASSLSGGGETQYF
DNA: TGCGCCAGCAGCTTATCAGGGGGCGGAGAGACCCAGTACTTC

V: TRBV7-2
size: .
D: .
J: TRBJ2-5
CDR3: CASSLQASGETQYF
DNA: TGTGCCAGCAGCTTACAGGCCTCAGGAGAGACCCAGTACTTC

V: TRBV2
size: .
D: TRBD1
J: TRBJ2-1
CDR3: CASSDSGQQVYNEQFF
DNA: TGTGCCAGCAGTGACTCGGGACAGCAAGTCTACAATGAGCAGTTCTTC

V: TRBV9
size: once
D: TRBD1
J: TRBJ2-2
CDR3: CASSKVDRGLFF
DNA: TGTGCCAGCAGCAAAGTTGACAGGGGGCTGTTTTTT

V: TRBV7-9
size: few
D: .
J: TRBJ2-6
CDR3: CASSSLGANVLTF
DNA: TGTGCCAGCAGCTCCCTAGGGGCCAACGTCCTGACTTTC

V: TRBV5-1
size: .
D: TRBD2
J: TRBJ2-1
CDR3: CASSLIAGIYNEQFF
DNA: TGCGCCAGCAGCTTAATAGCGGGCATATACAATGAGCAGTTCTTC

V: TRBV5-1
size: .
D: TRBD2
J: TRBJ2-4
CDR3: CASSLEGLAGSLDIQYF
DNA: TGCGCCAGCAGCTTAGAAGGACTAGCGGGGAGTCTTGACATTCAGTACTTC

V: TRBV2
size: .
D: .
J: TRBJ2-1
CDR3: CASTRDFYNEQFF
DNA: TGTGCCAGCACCCGGGACTTCTACAATGAGCAGTTCTTC

V: TRBV3-1/TRBV3-2
size: .
D: .
J: TRBJ1-1
CDR3: CASSQDYRGTEAFF
DNA: TGTGCCAGCAGCCAAGATTATAGGGGCACTGAAGCTTTCTTT

V: TRBV5-1
size: few
D: TRBD1
J: TRBJ1-1
CDR3: CASSFRQGGTEAFF
DNA: TGCGCCAGCAGCTTCCGACAGGGTGGGACTGAAGCTTTCTTT

V: TRBV7-2
size: .
D: .
J: TRBJ2-5
CDR3: CASSLLSGGQGMETQYF
DNA: TGTGCCAGCAGCTTACTATCGGGTGGCCAGGGGATGGAGACCCAGTACTTC

V: TRBV12-3/TRBV12-4
size: .
D: TRBD1
J: TRBJ2-5
CDR3: CASSLDRDETQYF
DNA: TGTGCCAGCAGCCTGGACAGGGACGAGACCCAGTACTTC

V: TRBV7-2
size: .
D: TRBD1
J: TRBJ2-7
CDR3: CASSLGTAYEQYF
DNA: TGTGCCAGCAGCCTCGGGACAGCTTACGAGCAGTACTTC